One sample yielded the 12 T cell receptor beta chains listed below, sequenced in a study of T cell repertoires in cytomegalovirus infection. In TCRdb, the reads were re-called with MiXCR into one record per CDR3 protein. The sample holds roughly 600,000 distinct CDR3 sequences, 20% to 25% seen once. The source material was CD8+ T cells from PBMCs. These receptors were obtained from a human donor in good health (CMV status not recorded). Some clones in this sample may be carry-over from other donors' samples.

V and J are TRBV11-2 and TRBJ1-1; D perhaps matches TRBD1 (5 bases). The V gene lost 6 bases and the J gene lost 1 base, with 18 bases spanning the gap. This CDR3 has 16 amino acids. Germline V gives CDR1 SGHAT, CDR2 FQNNGV. The CDR3 here is CASRHWDSEKNTEAFF. CDR3 DNA sequence: TGTGCCAGCAGACACTGGGACTCCGAGAAGAACACTGAAGCTTTCTTT.

This clonotype was detected many times. The chain has TRBV10-1 and TRBJ2-3; D is ambiguous. Trimming stripped 3 bases from V and 0 bases from J, with 7 bases between. The V gene's germline CDR1 is WNHNN and CDR2 SYGVQD (reference sequence). The CDR3 is 14 residues long. The CDR3 loop reads CASSDGGSTDTQYF. The CDR3 nucleotides are TGCGCCAGCAGTGACGGTGGAAGCACAGATACGCAGTATTTT.

Many counts were recorded for this clonotype. The chain is built from TRBV7-9 and TRBJ2-6; perhaps TRBD1 as D (6 bases). Germline V lookup: CDR1 SEHNR, CDR2 FQNEAQ (reference sequence). The CDR3 runs 17 residues. The germline V and J ends were trimmed by 7 bases and 1 base, with 17 bases remaining between them. The CDR3 DNA reads TGTGCCAGCAACGATATGGGACAACTTTCTGGGGCCAACGTCCTGACTTTC. This sequence encodes CASNDMGQLSGANVLTF.

This clonotype appeared a few times. The chain is built from TRBV2 and TRBJ2-1; D call uncertain. Trimming removed 3 bases from V and 6 bases from J, with 12 bases in between. The CDR3 length is 14 residues. From germline, CDR1 is SNHLY and CDR2 FYNNEI. CDR3 region: CASSDWSKGNEQFF. For the CDR3, the DNA is TGTGCCAGCAGTGATTGGTCCAAGGGCAATGAGCAGTTCTTC.

The chain carries TRBV20-1 and TRBJ2-2, with 8 bases fitting TRBD1. Trimming removed 0 bases from V and 6 bases from J; junction bases left unmatched: 12. This CDR3 has 17 residues. Germline V CDR1 and CDR2: DFQATT, SNEGSKA (reference sequence). CDR3 nucleotides: TGCAGTGCTAGAGATCTGGGTTGGACAGGGTATGCCGGGGAGCTGTTTTTT. Translating gives CSARDLGWTGYAGELFF.

V and J are TRBV18 and TRBJ2-2; D call uncertain. Trimming shortened V by 4 bases and J by 3 bases, and 12 bases separated the two germline ends. CDR1 is KGHSH and CDR2 is LQKENI in the germline V gene. The CDR3 contains 15 residues. The CDR3 spells CASSRSNSHTGELFF. In DNA, the CDR3 is TGTGCCAGCTCACGCTCTAACAGCCACACCGGGGAGCTGTTTTTT.

The chain combines TRBV20-1 with TRBJ1-6, with 7 nucleotides matching TRBD1. V shed 2 bases, J shed 7 bases, and the junction held 11 bases outside the gene matches. CDR3 length: 16 residues. Germline V gene sequence: CDR1 DFQATT, CDR2 SNEGSKA (reference sequence). The CDR3 sequence: CSARQGDRRPNSPLHF. The CDR3 bases are TGCAGTGCTAGACAGGGGGACCGCCGACCCAATTCACCCCTCCACTTT.

This clonotype was seen a few times. The rearrangement uses TRBV28 and TRBJ1-2; TRBD1 aligns across 7 bases. Germline CDR1 and CDR2: MDHEN and SYDVKM. With V trimmed by 5 bases and J by 4 bases, 10 bases remained unmatched. The CDR3 contains 15 residues. The CDR3 is CASSPLQGYFYGYTF. In DNA form, the CDR3 reads TGTGCCAGCAGTCCATTACAGGGGTACTTCTATGGCTACACCTTC.

This sequence joins TRBV20-1 and TRBJ2-7, with 12 bases identical to TRBD2. J lost 1 base, V lost 3 bases, and 4 bases had no gene match. The CDR3 has 15 amino acids. Germline-derived CDR1 and CDR2 are DFQATT and SNEGSKA (reference sequence). Here the CDR3 DNA reads TGCAGTGCTAGTCTAGGACTAGCGGGGTCCTACGAGCAGTACTTC. Its translation is CSASLGLAGSYEQYF.

V is TRBV6-5 and J is TRBJ2-7; D is perhaps TRBD2 (7 bases). V gave up 0 bases and J gave up 4 bases, with 10 bases separating them. This CDR3 is built from 14 residues. Germline V gene lookup returns CDR1 MNHEY and CDR2 SVGAGI. The CDR3 DNA reads as TGTGCCAGCAGTTACTCGGCGGGGGCTTACGAGCAGTACGTC. It encodes CASSYSAGAYEQYV.

This chain uses TRBV4-3 with TRBJ1-1, with D possibly being TRBD1 (5 bases). V shed 4 bases and J shed 3 bases, with 12 bases lying between them. The CDR3 length is 14 residues. Germline loops: CDR1 LGHNA, CDR2 YSLEER. The CDR3 DNA reads TGCGCCAGCAGCCCCGGACGGGGGGACACTGAAGCTTTCTTT. Translation: CASSPGRGDTEAFF.

There are a few counts of this clonotype. The chain combines TRBV5-6 with TRBJ2-5, with D tentatively TRBD1 or TRBD2 (6 bases each). The CDR3 has 16 residues. CDR1 and CDR2 (germline): SGHDT, YYEEEE. V lost 2 bases and J lost 0, with 14 bases in between. The CDR3 sequence: CASSFLPGAHQETQYF. Written as DNA, the CDR3 is TGTGCCAGCAGCTTTCTACCGGGGGCCCACCAAGAGACCCAGTACTTC.